A selection of T cell receptor beta chains follows, all from one sample in a study of monozygotic twins with inflammatory bowel disease. From the 5' RACE reads, TCRdb lists one entry per CDR3 protein and no DNA. The table gives 200,000 to 250,000 distinct CDR3 sequences; the top ten clones make up roughly 7.5% of it. Material: blood. All receptors derive from a human donor with ulcerative colitis or Crohn's disease, or a healthy co-twin of an affected twin (not recorded which). Both conserved end residues are part of each CDR3. The order of the fields is J gene, V gene, CDR3 protein.

>TRBJ2-1|TRBV20-1
CSAVTVSSYNEQFF
>TRBJ1-1|TRBV11-2
CASAEGRRPHISAEAFF
>TRBJ2-2|TRBV12-3/TRBV12-4
CASRPHQVGRVTGELFF
>TRBJ2-7|TRBV5-1
CASSWGQGNAYEQYF
>TRBJ1-2|TRBV24-1
CATSESGTGAFYF
>TRBJ1-1|TRBV30
CAWSVYLNTEAFF
>TRBJ2-3|TRBV5-1
CASSILAGRVDTQYF
>TRBJ1-2|TRBV5-1
CASREGTANYGYTF
>TRBJ2-1|TRBV6-4
CASSAKAGMNYNEQFF
>TRBJ2-3|TRBV13
CASSLVGPTDTQYF
>TRBJ2-3|TRBV6-1
CASRRTSGGSTDTQYF
>TRBJ2-7|TRBV7-6
CASSLDRSYSYEQYF
>TRBJ2-3|TRBV7-9
CASGGQDTQYF
>TRBJ2-7|TRBV27
CASRVRDRAYEQYF
>TRBJ2-7|TRBV7-2
CASSLWAGQLSSYEQYF
>TRBJ1-6|TRBV3-1
CASSPGGTDNSPLHF
>TRBJ2-1|TRBV11-2
CASSLGGSYIHNEQFF
>TRBJ1-2|TRBV12-3/TRBV12-4
CASSYRTGDGYTF
>TRBJ2-1|TRBV29-1
CSVEASPNEQFF
>TRBJ2-2|TRBV3-1
CASSQAPGELFF
>TRBJ1-2|TRBV12-3/TRBV12-4
CASSSSATPGAYGYTF
>TRBJ2-2|TRBV5-1
CASSSNRGRNTGELFF
>TRBJ2-3|TRBV3-1
CASSPGSAQYF
>TRBJ2-7|TRBV5-1
CASRSGTENYEQYF
>TRBJ1-5|TRBV7-9
CASSLAPEGQPQHF
>TRBJ2-7|TRBV7-9
CASSSAQNFYEQYF
>TRBJ2-1|TRBV20-1
CSASPDDNNEQFF
>TRBJ1-2|TRBV20-1
CSARTNYGYTF
>TRBJ2-7|TRBV18
CASSPQGYRDEQYF
>TRBJ2-2|TRBV11-2
CASSLGTGGGAVTGELFF
>TRBJ2-7|TRBV7-9
CASRTGTFSGEQYF
>TRBJ2-2|TRBV11-1
CASSPPPETDWTGAGELFF
>TRBJ2-2|TRBV7-2
CASSLYSAVGELFF
>TRBJ1-5|TRBV15
CATSRGPLGGGNQPQHF
>TRBJ1-1|TRBV2
CASSEFLLLEAFF
>TRBJ2-4|TRBV7-2
CASSLSPNLLAKNIQYF
>TRBJ2-2|TRBV7-9
CASSPPGQGDTGELFF
>TRBJ2-2|TRBV9
CASSLSGGVNTGELFF
>TRBJ1-1|TRBV7-9
CASSPKKSNTEAFF
>TRBJ1-5|TRBV15
CATSRYGPNQPQHF
>TRBJ2-7|TRBV27
CASSLSGEEQYF
>TRBJ2-1|TRBV18
CASSPWDFEPSYNEQFF
>TRBJ2-1|TRBV20-1
CSARSPKGDNEQFF
>TRBJ2-5|TRBV18
CASSPLGRPPETQYF
>TRBJ2-1|TRBV10-3
CAISGRGLYNEQFF
>TRBJ1-6|TRBV7-9
CASSLVSGGINSPLHF
>TRBJ1-1|TRBV15
CATSRSGETEAFF
>TRBJ2-3|TRBV5-1
CASSLILAVTDTQYF
>TRBJ2-1|TRBV4-2
CASSQEPGGHNEQFF
>TRBJ1-1|TRBV18
CASSPYTNTEAFF
>TRBJ1-6|TRBV19
CASSVTGTGVNSPLHF
>TRBJ2-2|TRBV30
CAWSVSGELFF
>TRBJ1-4|TRBV12-3/TRBV12-4
CASRSRDREKLFF
>TRBJ2-2|TRBV19
CASSRQGGTTGELFF
>TRBJ2-2|TRBV5-1
CASSLGTGSTGELFF
>TRBJ2-2|TRBV6-1
CASRTSGSTVVGELFF
>TRBJ1-5|TRBV20-1
CSARGGRQPQHF
>TRBJ2-5|TRBV27
CASRYRGGQETQYF
>TRBJ1-1|TRBV6-2/TRBV6-3
CASTPTIGGTEAFF
>TRBJ1-6|TRBV3-1
CASSQGFVTSPLHF